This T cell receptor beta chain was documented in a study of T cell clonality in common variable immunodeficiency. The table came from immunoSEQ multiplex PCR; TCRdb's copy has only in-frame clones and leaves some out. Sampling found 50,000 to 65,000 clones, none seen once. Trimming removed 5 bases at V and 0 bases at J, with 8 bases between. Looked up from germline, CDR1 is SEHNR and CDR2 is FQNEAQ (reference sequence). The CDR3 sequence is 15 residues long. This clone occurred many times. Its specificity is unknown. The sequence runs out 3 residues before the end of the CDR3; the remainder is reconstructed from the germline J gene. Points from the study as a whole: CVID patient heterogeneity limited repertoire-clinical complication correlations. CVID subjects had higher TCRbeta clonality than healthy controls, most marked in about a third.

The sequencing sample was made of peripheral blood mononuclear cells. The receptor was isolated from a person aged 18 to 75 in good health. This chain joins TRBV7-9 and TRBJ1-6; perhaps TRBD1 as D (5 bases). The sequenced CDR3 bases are TGTGCCAGCAGCGGGGGGAGCTCCTATAATTCACCC. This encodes CASSGGSSYNSP. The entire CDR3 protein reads CASSGGSSYNSPLHF.